The 18 T cell receptor beta chains reported below all come from one sample, sequenced in a study of T cells in Graves' hyperthyroidism and ophthalmopathy. Amplified TCR beta CDR3 regions came from RNA transcripts. A first-round RT-PCR of the TCR CDR3 used the HTBI primer set. TCRdb used MiXCR to reprocess the multiplex PCR reads, holding one entry per CDR3 protein. The data hold some 180,000 distinct CDR3 sequences, with over 15% observed a single time. The source material was blood. The receptors were gathered from a woman aged 50 to 60 with Graves' hyperthyroidism.

This chain links TRBV10-2 with TRBJ2-7, with TRBD1 matching over 7 bases. The germline CDR1 and CDR2 sequences are WSHSY and SAAADI. V shed 8 bases, J shed 2 bases, and the junction held 9 bases outside the gene matches. The CDR3 spans 14 residues. The CDR3 DNA is TGCGCCAGCCGCGGACAGGAATACACCTACGAGCAGTACTTC. Protein product: CASRGQEYTYEQYF.

The J gene is TRBJ2-2, the V gene TRBV7-9; possible D gene TRBD1, 6 bases. The CDR3 has 14 amino acids. V was cut by 2 bases and J by 3 bases, with 7 bases left in between. Germline V gene data show CDR1 as SEHNR and CDR2 as FQNEAQ (reference sequence). CDR3 loop: CASSLQGHTGELFF. As DNA, the CDR3 is TGTGCCAGCAGCTTACAGGGGCACACCGGGGAGCTGTTTTTT.

This clonotype was counted at least ten times. V usage is TRBV5-5 and J usage is TRBJ2-1; unclear D gene. The CDR3 runs 15 residues. V lost 1 base, J lost 1 base, and 9 bases lay in between. The germline CDR1 and CDR2 sequences are SGHKS and YYEKEE (reference sequence). The CDR3 coding sequence is TGTGCCAGCAGCTTGAGTGGTACATCCTACAATGAGCAGTTCTTC. This sequence encodes CASSLSGTSYNEQFF.

This clonotype was seen many times. J is TRBJ1-1 and V is TRBV29-1; D not certain. Trimming pared 3 bases from V and 1 base from J, leaving 9 bases between. CDR1 is SQVTM, CDR2 ANQGSEA, per germline. CDR3 length: 13 residues. CDR3 amino acids: CSVESVANTEAFF. In nucleotides, the CDR3 is TGCAGCGTTGAGAGCGTGGCGAACACTGAAGCTTTCTTT.

The chain links TRBV28 to TRBJ2-3, with D possibly being TRBD2 (6 bases). The V end was cut by 10 bases, the J end by 1 base, with 12 bases between. Germline V gives CDR1 MDHEN, CDR2 SYDVKM. The CDR3 runs to 13 residues. This CDR3 is CAITDYRTDTQYF. Written as DNA, the CDR3 is TGTGCCATCACGGACTACCGCACAGATACGCAGTATTTT. Supplemented by reference TRBV28 and TRBJ2-3, the full variable domain reads DVKVTQSSRYLVKRTGEKVFLECVQDMDHENMFWYRQDPGLGLRLIYFSYDVKMKEKGDIPEGYSVSREKKERFSLILESASTNQTSMYLCAITDYRTDTQYFGPGTRLTVL.

There are many counts of this clonotype. The CDR3 here is CASRGGPSQETQYF. CDR3 bases: TGTGCCAGCAGGGGGGGGCCTAGCCAAGAGACCCAGTACTTC. The chain couples TRBV28 to TRBJ2-5, with D perhaps matching TRBD2 (7 bases). CDR3 length equals 14 residues. V was shortened by 6 bases and J by 1 base, with 12 bases between the two germline ends. Germline CDR1 reads MDHEN; CDR2 reads SYDVKM.

This clonotype was picked up many times. The chain recombines TRBV6-5 with TRBJ1-6, with 11 bases fitting TRBD1. The V gene end was trimmed by 2 bases and the J gene end by 7 bases; junction bases not matched to a gene: 1. CDR3 length: 15 residues. Germline CDR1 reads MNHEY; CDR2 reads SVGAGI. This chain's CDR3 is CASSYGDRGNSPLHF. Written as DNA, the CDR3 is TGTGCCAGCAGTTACGGGGACAGGGGGAATTCACCCCTCCACTTT.

V is TRBV7-3 and J is TRBJ2-2; D unresolved. The CDR3 runs 13 residues. Trimming left V 8 bases short and J 6 bases short, with 13 bases between. Germline assignment: CDR1 SGHTA and CDR2 FQGTGA. This CDR3 reads CASHATGSGELFF. For the CDR3, the DNA is TGTGCCAGCCATGCGACGGGTTCCGGGGAGCTGTTTTTT.

This clonotype was seen repeatedly, ten times or more. The V gene is TRBV12-3 or TRBV12-4, the J gene TRBJ1-1; tentative D call: TRBD1 (6 bases). The V end lost 2 bases, the J end lost 5 bases, and 9 bases lay between the germline ends. This CDR3 contains 13 residues. The CDR3 spells CASSLQGSTEAFF. CDR3 coding DNA: TGTGCCAGCAGTTTACAGGGGAGTACTGAAGCTTTCTTT.

This clonotype was found a few times. The V gene is TRBV18, the J gene TRBJ2-1; 7 nucleotides match TRBD2. This CDR3 region has 15 residues. V was clipped by 5 bases and J by 7 bases; unmatched bases: 11. Germline-derived CDR1 and CDR2 are KGHSH and LQKENI. The CDR3 here is CASSFEGLPSNEQFF. The CDR3 region has the DNA TGTGCCAGCTCATTCGAGGGACTACCCTCAAATGAGCAGTTCTTC.

The chain couples TRBV6-1 to TRBJ1-2, with unresolved D. Trimming stripped 5 bases from V and 4 bases from J, with 14 bases between. Germline values: CDR1 MNHNS, CDR2 SASEGT. This CDR3 region has 14 residues. The CDR3 reads CASSPLSTGYGYTF. CDR3 nucleotides: TGTGCCAGCAGTCCATTATCGACGGGCTATGGCTACACCTTC.

Many counts were recorded for this clonotype. The chain employs TRBV2 and TRBJ1-2; TRBD1 might be the D (6 bases). CDR1 and CDR2 (germline): SNHLY, FYNNEI. V shed 6 bases and J shed 4 bases, with 18 bases lying between them. CDR3 length: 15 residues. The CDR3 protein is CASRRTGKRGYGYTF. The CDR3, as DNA: TGTGCCAGCAGGAGAACAGGGAAACGGGGCTATGGCTACACCTTC.

This clonotype was seen ten or more times. J is TRBJ1-1 and V is TRBV19, with unresolved D. Germline loops: CDR1 LNHDA, CDR2 SQIVND (reference sequence). Trimming shortened V by 10 bases and J by 1 base, and 13 bases separated the two germline ends. The CDR3 is made up of 13 amino acids. CDR3 nucleotides: TGTGCCACCATGGCGGGGTGGAACACTGAAGCTTTCTTT. This translates into CATMAGWNTEAFF.

The chain is built from TRBV15 and TRBJ1-1; no clear D gene. V lost 5 bases and J 6 bases, leaving 13 bases between the germline ends. CDR1 is LNHNV, CDR2 YYDKDF, per germline (reference sequence). The CDR3 runs to 13 residues. CDR3 sequence: CATSSLGRAEAFF. In DNA, the CDR3 is TGTGCCACCAGCTCCCTCGGACGGGCTGAAGCTTTCTTT.

The rearrangement joins TRBV5-1 to TRBJ1-2; D call uncertain. This CDR3 has 14 amino acids. The V and J ends lost 0 bases and 4 bases respectively, with 10 bases between them. Germline V gene lookup returns CDR1 SGHRS and CDR2 YFSETQ. The CDR3 reads CASSLDDRPYGYTF. As DNA, the CDR3 is TGCGCCAGCAGCTTGGATGACCGGCCCTATGGCTACACCTTC.

This clonotype was seen ten or more times. The chain couples TRBV7-9 to TRBJ1-1; unclear D gene. The germline V and J ends were trimmed by 6 bases and 0 bases, with 11 bases remaining between them. This CDR3 has 14 amino acids. Germline V CDR1 and CDR2: SEHNR, FQNEAQ (reference sequence). CDR3 coding DNA: TGTGCCAGCAGGGGCAGACTACTGAACACTGAAGCTTTCTTT. Translated, it gives CASRGRLLNTEAFF.

This clonotype was counted ten times or more. V is TRBV14 and J is TRBJ2-1; D possibly corresponds to TRBD1 (6 bases). V dropped 1 base and J dropped 8 bases, with 15 bases sitting between them. The V gene's germline CDR1 is SGHDN and CDR2 FVKESK. The length of the CDR3 is 15 residues. CDR3 residues: CASSQVQGHADEQFF. The CDR3 DNA is TGTGCCAGCAGCCAAGTACAGGGCCACGCCGATGAGCAGTTCTTC.

This clonotype occurred many times. J is TRBJ2-7 and V is TRBV7-6; D not certain. Germline values: CDR1 SGHVS, CDR2 FNYEAQ. V was shortened by 2 bases and J by 3 bases, with 8 bases between the two germline ends. The CDR3 sequence is 13 residues long. As DNA, the CDR3 is TGTGCCAGCAGCTTAATTCTGGGCTACGAGCAGTACTTC. Encoded protein: CASSLILGYEQYF.